This T cell receptor (beta chain) stems from a study of TIL therapy for anti-PD-1-resistant metastatic lung cancer. Study at large: Tumors were harvested before any PD-1/PD-L1 blockade. Tumors carried a median approximately 1.6 non-synonymous mutations per megabase. Median tumor PD-L1 proportion score was roughly 6%. Study-wide results and caveats: After infusion, TIL clonotypes partly replaced peripheral T cells and declined over months.

The CDR3 has 13 amino acids. CDR1 is SGHNT, CDR2 YENEEA, per germline. V was clipped by 3 bases and J by 7 bases, with 10 bases between them. The immunoSEQ assay was v3. Assay: immunoSEQ multiplex PCR; the TCRdb copy retains only in-frame clones and omits some. The sample lists about 32,000 clones, 74% occurring once. The time point: pre-treatment sample, taken before nivolumab and TIL therapy. As regards this clone: Its antigen remains unknown.

V usage is TRBV11-3 and J usage is TRBJ1-3, with D unresolved. This sample comprised blood, obtained at baseline. The clonotype comes from a woman between 25 and 80 years old with non-small cell lung cancer. The DNA of the CDR3 is TGTGCCAGCAGCTTTAATGCCGGCAACACCATATATTTT. As protein: CASSFNAGNTIYF.